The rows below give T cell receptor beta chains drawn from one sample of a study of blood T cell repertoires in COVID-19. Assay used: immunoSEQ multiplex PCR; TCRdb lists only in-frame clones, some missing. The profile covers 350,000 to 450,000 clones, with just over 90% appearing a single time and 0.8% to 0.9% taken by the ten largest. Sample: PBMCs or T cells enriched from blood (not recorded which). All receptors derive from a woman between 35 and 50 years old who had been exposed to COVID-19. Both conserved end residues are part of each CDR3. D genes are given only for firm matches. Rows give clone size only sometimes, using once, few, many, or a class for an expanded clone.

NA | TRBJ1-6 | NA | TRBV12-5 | TGTGCTAGTGGCCGGACAGAGTATAATTCACCCCTCCACTTT | CASGRTEYNSPLHF
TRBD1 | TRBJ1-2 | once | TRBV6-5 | TGTGCCAGCAGTTACTCACCTTCCGGGACAGTCTATGGCTACACCTTC | CASSYSPSGTVYGYTF
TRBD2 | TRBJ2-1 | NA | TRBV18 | TGTGCCAGCTCACCACAGCGGGGATCCTACAATGAGCAGTTCTTC | CASSPQRGSYNEQFF
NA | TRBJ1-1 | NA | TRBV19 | TGTGCCAGTACTATGCGGGTGAACACTGAAGCTTTCTTT | CASTMRVNTEAFF
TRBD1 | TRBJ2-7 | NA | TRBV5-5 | TGTGCCAGCAGCTCCCGACAGGGGGTATACGAGCAGTACTTC | CASSSRQGVYEQYF
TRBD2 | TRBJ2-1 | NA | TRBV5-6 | TGTGCCAGCAGCTCGGGGACCGGGACTAGCGACTACAATGAGCAGTTCTTC | CASSSGTGTSDYNEQFF
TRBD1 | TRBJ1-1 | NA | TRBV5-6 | TGTGCCAGCAGCAAACGACAGGGGGGGACTGAAGCTTTCTTT | CASSKRQGGTEAFF
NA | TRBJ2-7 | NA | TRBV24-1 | TGTGCCACCAGGCCCTCAGTTCAGGAAGAGCAGTACTTC | CATRPSVQEEQYF
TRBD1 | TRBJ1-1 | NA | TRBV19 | TGTGCCAGTAGTATAGTCCGGACAGGGAACACTGAAGCTTTCTTT | CASSIVRTGNTEAFF
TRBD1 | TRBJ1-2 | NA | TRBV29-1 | TGCAGCGTACGGACAGGGGCTGGCTACACCTTC | CSVRTGAGYTF
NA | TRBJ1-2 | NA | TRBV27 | TGTGCCAGCAGTTTATTTCTCGGGGGGAGGGACGGCTACACCTTC | CASSLFLGGRDGYTF
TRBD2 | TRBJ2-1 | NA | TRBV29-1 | TGCAGCGTTGAAGCGGGACTAGCGGGGACCCAGGGGCAGTTCTTC | CSVEAGLAGTQGQFF
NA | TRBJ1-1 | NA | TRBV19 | TGTGCCACCAAACCCCCCACCCCCGCACCGAGGGCTTTCTTT | CATKPPTPAPRAFF
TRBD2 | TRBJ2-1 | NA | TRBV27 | TGTGCCAGCAGCTGGGCTAGCGGGGGTTATTACAATGAGCAGTTCTTC | CASSWASGGYYNEQFF
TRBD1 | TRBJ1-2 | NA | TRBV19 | TGTGCCAGTAGTCTAGACAGGGGACATGGCTACACCTTC | CASSLDRGHGYTF
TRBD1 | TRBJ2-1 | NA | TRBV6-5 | TGTGCCAGCAGAACAGGGGGCGGTAGGGATGAGCAGTTCTTC | CASRTGGGRDEQFF
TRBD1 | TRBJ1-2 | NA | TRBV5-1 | TGCGCCAGCAGGGTCGCCGGGACAGGAGGGGACTATGGCTACACCTTC | CASRVAGTGGDYGYTF
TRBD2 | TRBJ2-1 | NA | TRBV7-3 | TGTGCCAGCAGCGCAACCGGGACTAGCGGTTACAATGAGCAGTTCTTC | CASSATGTSGYNEQFF
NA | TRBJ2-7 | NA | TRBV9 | TGTGCCAGCAGCCCCTCCGGGGCAGGGGCCATCTACGAGCAGTACTTC | CASSPSGAGAIYEQYF
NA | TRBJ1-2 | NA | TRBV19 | TGTGCCAGTGTCTCTCAGACAACTAACTATGGCTACACCTTC | CASVSQTTNYGYTF
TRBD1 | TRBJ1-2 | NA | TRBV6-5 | TGTGCCAGCAGTCCACAGGGGGCGTGGGGCGATGGCTACACCTTC | CASSPQGAWGDGYTF
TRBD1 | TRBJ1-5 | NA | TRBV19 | TGTGCCAGTAGCACTTGGACAGGGGGATCCGATCAGCCCCAGCATTTT | CASSTWTGGSDQPQHF
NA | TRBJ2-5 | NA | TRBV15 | TGTGCCACCATCAGCAGGCCAGACCAAGAGACCCAGTACTTC | CATISRPDQETQYF
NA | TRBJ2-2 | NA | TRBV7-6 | TGTGCCAGCAGCTTAGGGCGGCAGAGTAACACGAACACCGGGGAGCTGTTTTTT | CASSLGRQSNTNTGELFF
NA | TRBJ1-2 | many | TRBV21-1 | TGTGCCAGCAGCAAGTCGGACAGGGGATTCCTGCCGTATGGCTACACCTTC | CASSKSDRGFLPYGYTF
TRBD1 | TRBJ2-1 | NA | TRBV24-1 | TGTGCCACCAGTGGTACCCGGGACAGGGACAATGAGCAGTTCTTC | CATSGTRDRDNEQFF
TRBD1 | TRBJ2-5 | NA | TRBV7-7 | TGTGCTAGCAGCCAGATGGGACAGGGGGGGGAGACCCAGTACTTC | CASSQMGQGGETQYF
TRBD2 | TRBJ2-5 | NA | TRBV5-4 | TGTGCCAGCAGCCCCGGGACTAGCGGTCTAACCCAGTACTTC | CASSPGTSGLTQYF
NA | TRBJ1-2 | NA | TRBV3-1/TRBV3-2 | TGTGCCAGCAGCTCGCAGGGTTTCGATGGCTACACCTTC | CASSSQGFDGYTF
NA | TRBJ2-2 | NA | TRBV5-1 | TGCGCCAGCAGCCAGCAAGGCGGCGGGGAGCTGTTTTTT | CASSQQGGGELFF
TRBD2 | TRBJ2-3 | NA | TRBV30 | TGTGCCTGGAGTGTGGGTAGGACTAGTCGGGTCACGGATACGCAGTATTTT | CAWSVGRTSRVTDTQYF